The 23 T cell receptor beta chains below were found in one sample sequenced in a study of CD8 T cells in Susac syndrome. A quantity of about 0.5 to 1 ug RNA underwent reverse transcription using random hexamers. TCRdb re-called the immunoSEQ multiplex PCR reads with MiXCR, one entry per CDR3 protein. The sample has roughly 150,000 distinct CDR3 sequences; about 95% are singletons. Material: CD8+ T cells from PBMCs. The receptors were sampled from a human donor with multiple sclerosis.

The V call is TRBV20-1, the J call TRBJ2-7, with D possibly called TRBD1 or TRBD2 (5 bases each). CDR1 DFQATT and CDR2 SNEGSKA come from the germline V gene (reference sequence). The CDR3 has 13 residues. V gave up 3 bases and J gave up 4 bases, with 13 bases separating them. Here the CDR3 reads CSARSLGGYEQYV. DNA of the CDR3: TGCAGTGCTAGGTCACTTGGGGGTTACGAGCAGTACGTC.

This sequence joins TRBV4-1 and TRBJ1-4, with a possible D match to TRBD1 (5 bases). V was cut by 1 base and J by 6 bases, with 12 bases left in between. The CDR3 contains 15 residues. In germline, CDR1 is MGHRA, CDR2 YSYEKL. CDR3 in DNA: TGCGCCAGCAGCCAAGTGGGGGGTGAGGATGAAAAACTGTTTTTT. This gives the protein CASSQVGGEDEKLFF.

The chain couples TRBV5-6 to TRBJ2-1, with D uncertain. V lost 1 base, J lost 10 bases, and 9 bases lay in between. Germline V gene sequence: CDR1 SGHDT, CDR2 YYEEEE. The CDR3 has 12 residues. CDR3 sequence (DNA): TGTGCCAGCAGCTTGTCGCCCAACGAGCAGTTCTTC. Encoded protein: CASSLSPNEQFF.

V is TRBV28 and J is TRBJ2-5; D is undetermined. The germline gives CDR1 MDHEN, CDR2 SYDVKM. The CDR3 extends over 13 amino acids. V was trimmed by 1 base and J by 5 bases, leaving 8 bases between them. The CDR3 nucleotides read TGTGCCAGCAGTTTATATCCAGCCGAGACCCAGTACTTC. This encodes CASSLYPAETQYF.

The CDR3, as DNA: TGTGCCAGCAGTTTCGGACCCCGGGGGGCAGATACGCAGTATTTT. Translated, it gives CASSFGPRGADTQYF. The gene calls are TRBV12-3 or TRBV12-4 and TRBJ2-3; 7 nucleotides agree with TRBD2. The CDR3 length is 15 residues. With 3 bases clipped from V and 4 bases from J, the junction kept 7 bases outside the gene matches.

CDR3 coding DNA: TGTGCCAGCAGCTTGTCCCTAGCGGAGGGGGAGACCCAGTACTTC. It encodes CASSLSLAEGETQYF. This chain links TRBV5-4 with TRBJ2-5; 7 bases are a match to TRBD2. The CDR3 runs 15 residues. V shed 1 base, J shed 5 bases, and the junction held 8 bases outside the gene matches. The germline V gene encodes CDR1 SGHNT and CDR2 YYREEE (reference sequence).

This sequence joins TRBV29-1 and TRBJ1-1, with D possibly matching TRBD1 (6 bases). This CDR3 has 14 amino acids. The germline V gene has CDR1 SQVTM and CDR2 ANQGSEA. Trimming pared 3 bases from V and 6 bases from J, leaving 17 bases between. CDR3 nucleotide sequence: TGCAGCGTTGATCCGACAGGAGATCTTTCTGAAGCTTTCTTT. Amino acid sequence: CSVDPTGDLSEAFF.

The J gene is TRBJ2-1, the V gene TRBV25-1; 9 bases match TRBD2. Trimming removed 2 bases from V and 3 bases from J; junction bases left unmatched: 5. Looked up from germline, CDR1 is MGHDK and CDR2 is SYGVNS. The CDR3 is 16 residues long. CDR3 sequence reads: CASSERRGGRYNEQFF. The CDR3 nucleotides are TGTGCCAGCAGTGAACGGCGGGGGGGGCGCTACAATGAGCAGTTCTTC.

V is TRBV7-9 and J is TRBJ1-2; D unresolved. The CDR3 extends over 14 amino acids. CDR1 SEHNR and CDR2 FQNEAQ come from the germline V gene (reference sequence). Trimming cost V 3 bases and J 0 bases, with 8 bases left between them. The CDR3 protein is CASSFSLANYGYTF. The CDR3 region has the DNA TGTGCCAGCAGCTTTTCGTTAGCTAACTATGGCTACACCTTC.

V usage is TRBV7-9 and J usage is TRBJ1-1; D call uncertain. CDR1 SEHNR and CDR2 FQNEAQ come from the germline V gene (reference sequence). The CDR3 totals 13 residues. The CDR3 sequence: CAVGRWMNTEAFF. CDR3 nucleotides: TGTGCAGTAGGGAGGTGGATGAACACTGAAGCTTTCTTT.

V usage is TRBV13 and J usage is TRBJ1-1, with TRBD1 matching 7 bases. This CDR3 is 13 amino acids long. Germline CDR1 is PRHDT and CDR2 is FYEKMQ (reference sequence). The V segment lost 4 bases and the J segment 5 bases; nucleotides outside the gene matches: 4. The CDR3 loop reads CASSSGQVTEAFF. The CDR3, as DNA: TGTGCCAGCAGCTCCGGACAGGTGACTGAAGCTTTCTTT.

The genes are TRBV29-1 and TRBJ1-2; 9 bases match TRBD1. CDR3 length: 14 amino acids. Germline lookup yields CDR1 SQVTM and CDR2 ANQGSEA. V lost 7 bases and J lost 4; bases outside the gene matches: 10. CDR3 DNA: TGCAGCGCCGGGCCCCGACAGGGGGGCTATGGCTACACCTTC. This codes for CSAGPRQGGYGYTF.

This sequence joins TRBV14 and TRBJ1-5, with 8 bases lining up with TRBD1. Unmatched junction bases numbered 2, after V lost 4 bases and J lost 6 bases. CDR3 length: 13 residues. Germline CDR1 reads SGHDN; CDR2 reads FVKESK. The CDR3 region is CASSLTGGQPQHF. The CDR3 bases are TGTGCCAGCAGCCTCACAGGGGGTCAGCCCCAGCATTTT.

This chain uses TRBV6-5 with TRBJ1-2, with D unresolved. With 0 bases removed from V and 8 bases from J, the gap between germline ends came to 13 bases. This CDR3 contains 14 residues. CDR1 is MNHEY and CDR2 is SVGAGI in the germline V gene. The CDR3 nucleotides are TGTGCCAGCAGTTACTCGTTCCAGAACCCCGGCTACACCTTC. This encodes CASSYSFQNPGYTF.

This chain connects TRBV5-4 to TRBJ1-2, with TRBD1 matching over 7 bases. Looked up from germline, CDR1 is SGHNT and CDR2 is YYREEE (reference sequence). V gave up 4 bases and J gave up 4 bases; unmatched junction bases: 4. The CDR3 spans 13 residues. The chain's CDR3 is CASSPGQIYGYTF. CDR3 coding DNA: TGTGCCAGCAGCCCGGGACAGATCTATGGCTACACCTTC.

V gene TRBV29-1 combines with J gene TRBJ2-3; D is undetermined. Germline V gene sequence: CDR1 SQVTM, CDR2 ANQGSEA. The CDR3 loop spans 14 amino acids. The V gene lost 3 bases and the J gene lost 0 bases, with 10 bases spanning the gap. The CDR3 bases are TGCAGCGTTGAGGGCAGCACTAGCACAGATACGCAGTATTTT. It encodes CSVEGSTSTDTQYF.

J is TRBJ1-5 and V is TRBV13; D is undetermined. The CDR3 is 13 residues long. CDR1 is PRHDT, CDR2 FYEKMQ, per germline (reference sequence). The germline V and J ends were trimmed by 0 bases and 9 bases, with 9 bases remaining between them. The CDR3 protein is CASSLGAAPPQHF. The DNA for the CDR3 is TGTGCCAGCAGCTTAGGGGCCGCTCCGCCCCAGCATTTT.

The chain uses TRBV6-2 or TRBV6-3 and TRBJ2-1; 9 positions match TRBD1. The germline V gene encodes CDR1 MNHEY and CDR2 SVGEGT. J was trimmed by 3 bases and V by 7 bases; bases with no gene match: 10. CDR3 size: 16 residues. CDR3 protein: CASTLGQGTFYNEQFF. The CDR3 bases are TGTGCCAGCACCTTAGGACAGGGGACTTTCTACAATGAGCAGTTCTTC.

V usage is TRBV13 and J usage is TRBJ1-1; 7 positions agree with TRBD1. J was trimmed by 1 base and V by 5 bases; bases with no gene match: 4. This CDR3 comprises 14 residues. Germline lookup yields CDR1 PRHDT and CDR2 FYEKMQ (reference sequence). CDR3 in DNA: TGTGCCAGCAGCCCCGACAGGGAGAACACTGAAGCTTTCTTT. Protein product: CASSPDRENTEAFF.

The chain carries TRBV13 and TRBJ1-2; D remains ambiguous. The CDR3 spans 13 residues. Trimming cost V 0 bases and J 5 bases, with 7 bases left between them. Germline CDR1 PRHDT, CDR2 FYEKMQ (reference sequence). The CDR3 DNA reads TGTGCCAGCAGCTTAGGCCCCCTATATGGCTACACCTTC. Its protein is CASSLGPLYGYTF.

The rearrangement uses TRBV12-3 or TRBV12-4 and TRBJ2-4; 8 nucleotides line up with TRBD2. The CDR3 sequence is 16 residues long. J lost 6 bases, V lost 6 bases, and 13 bases had no gene match. The CDR3 DNA reads as TGTGCCAGCAGCCCCCTCCTCGGCGGGGGGACAAACATTCAGTACTTC. It yields the protein CASSPLLGGGTNIQYF.

The chain carries TRBV29-1 and TRBJ2-1, with D perhaps given as TRBD1 or TRBD2 (5 bases each). V was cut by 6 bases and J by 1 base, with 10 bases left in between. Germline values: CDR1 SQVTM, CDR2 ANQGSEA. The CDR3 runs to 13 residues. The CDR3 loop reads CSVIGESYNEQFF. CDR3 DNA: TGCAGCGTAATAGGGGAGTCCTACAATGAGCAGTTCTTC.

The chain links TRBV7-9 to TRBJ2-1, with 11 nucleotides matching TRBD2. CDR1 is SEHNR and CDR2 is FQNEAQ in the germline V gene (reference sequence). The CDR3 length is 17 residues. Trimming took 5 bases from V and 0 from J; bases not matched to a gene: 6. CDR3 bases: TGTGCCAGCAGCCCCAGACTAGCGGGGACCTCCTACAATGAGCAGTTCTTC. Its translation: CASSPRLAGTSYNEQFF.